What follows describes a single TCR beta chain. No antigen is known for it. This sample is part of a study of T cell repertoires in cytomegalovirus infection. Looking at the study overall: CMV epitopes, recently identified HLA-C-restricted and well-studied HLA-B-restricted, were used. Matching HLA type, along with CMV infection, was indicated by public TCR beta signatures.

Using its own MiXCR run on the reads, TCRdb lists one record per CDR3 protein. The data contain about 770,000 distinct CDR3 sequences, 29% of them seen just once; the ten biggest clones take up about an eighth. This CDR3 has 15 residues. The germline V and J ends were trimmed by 2 bases and 5 bases, with 15 bases remaining between them. Germline V gene data show CDR1 as KGHSH and CDR2 as LQKENI. This chain links TRBV18 with TRBJ2-5; maybe TRBD1 (5 bases). Sequencing was performed on cultured CD8+ T cells from PBMCs, taken from culture after CMV antigen stimulation. The TCR comes from a human donor in good health (CMV status not recorded). Some clones in this sample may be carry-over from other donors' samples. CDR3 protein: CASSPEQDARETQYF. In DNA form, the CDR3 reads TGTGCCAGCTCACCAGAACAGGATGCACGGGAGACCCAGTACTTC.